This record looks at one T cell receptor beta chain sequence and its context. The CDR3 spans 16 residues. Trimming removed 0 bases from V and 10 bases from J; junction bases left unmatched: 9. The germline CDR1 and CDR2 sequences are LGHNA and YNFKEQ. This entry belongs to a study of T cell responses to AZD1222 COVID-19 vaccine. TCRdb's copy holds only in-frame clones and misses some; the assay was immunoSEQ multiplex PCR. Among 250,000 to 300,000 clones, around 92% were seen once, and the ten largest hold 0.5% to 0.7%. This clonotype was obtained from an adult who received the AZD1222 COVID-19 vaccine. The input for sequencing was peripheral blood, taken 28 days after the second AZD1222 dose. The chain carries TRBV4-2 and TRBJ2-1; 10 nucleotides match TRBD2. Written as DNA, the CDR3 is TGTGCCAGCAGCCAAGATTCAGCGGGAGGGCCAAGGGAGCAGTTCTTC. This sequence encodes CASSQDSAGGPREQFF.